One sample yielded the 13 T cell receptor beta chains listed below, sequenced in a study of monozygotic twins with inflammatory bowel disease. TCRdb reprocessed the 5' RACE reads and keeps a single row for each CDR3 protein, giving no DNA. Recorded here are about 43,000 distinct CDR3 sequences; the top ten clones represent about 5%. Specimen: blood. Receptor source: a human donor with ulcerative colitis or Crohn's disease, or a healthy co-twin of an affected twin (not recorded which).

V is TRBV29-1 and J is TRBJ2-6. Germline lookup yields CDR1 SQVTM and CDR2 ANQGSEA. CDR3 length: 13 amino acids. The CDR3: CSVSHSGANVLTF.

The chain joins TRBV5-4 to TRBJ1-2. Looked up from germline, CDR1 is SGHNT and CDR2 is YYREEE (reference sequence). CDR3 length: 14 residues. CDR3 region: CASSIQTGTYGYTF.

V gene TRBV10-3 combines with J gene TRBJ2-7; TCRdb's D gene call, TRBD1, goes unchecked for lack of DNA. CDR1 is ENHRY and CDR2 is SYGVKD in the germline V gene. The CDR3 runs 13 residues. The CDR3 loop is CAAGFRPGGEQYF.

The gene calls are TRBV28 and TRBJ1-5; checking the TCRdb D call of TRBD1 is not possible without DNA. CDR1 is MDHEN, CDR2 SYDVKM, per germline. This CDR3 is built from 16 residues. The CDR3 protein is CASSPNLGQGGLPQHF.

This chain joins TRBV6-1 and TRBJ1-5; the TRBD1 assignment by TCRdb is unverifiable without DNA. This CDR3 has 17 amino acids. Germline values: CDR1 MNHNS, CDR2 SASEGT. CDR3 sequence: CASSVLSRGYSNQPQHF.

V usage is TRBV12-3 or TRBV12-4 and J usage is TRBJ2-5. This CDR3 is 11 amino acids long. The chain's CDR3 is CASKNRETQYF.

The CDR3 sequence: CASNGGHRMNTEAFF. The chain is built from TRBV19 and TRBJ1-1; the TCRdb call, TRBD1, lacks DNA for checking. Germline CDR1 LNHDA, CDR2 SQIVND (reference sequence). This CDR3 contains 15 residues. The full variable domain, rest sourced from reference TRBV19 and TRBJ1-1, is DGGITQSPKYLFRKEGQNVTLSCEQNLNHDAMYWYRQDPGQGLRLIYYSQIVNDFQKGDIAEGYSVSREKKESFPLTVTSAQKNPTAFYLCASNGGHRMNTEAFFGQGTRLTVV.

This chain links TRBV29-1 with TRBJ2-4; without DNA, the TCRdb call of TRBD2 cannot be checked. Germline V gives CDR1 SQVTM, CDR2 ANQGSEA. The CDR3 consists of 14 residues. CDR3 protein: CSVTGGGIGNMQYF.

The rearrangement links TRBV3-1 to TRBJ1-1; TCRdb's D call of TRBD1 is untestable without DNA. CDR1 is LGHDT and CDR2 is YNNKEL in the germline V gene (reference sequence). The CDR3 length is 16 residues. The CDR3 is CASSLGPTGFNTEAFF. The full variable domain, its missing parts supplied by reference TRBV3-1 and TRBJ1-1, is DTAVSQTPKYLVTQMGNDKSIKCEQNLGHDTMYWYKQDSKKFLKIMFSYNNKELIINETVPNRFSPKSPDKAHLNLHINSLELGDSAVYFCASSLGPTGFNTEAFFGQGTRLTVV.

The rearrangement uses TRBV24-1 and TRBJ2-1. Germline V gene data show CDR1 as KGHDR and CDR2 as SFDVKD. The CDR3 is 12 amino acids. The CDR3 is CATSDSINEQFF.

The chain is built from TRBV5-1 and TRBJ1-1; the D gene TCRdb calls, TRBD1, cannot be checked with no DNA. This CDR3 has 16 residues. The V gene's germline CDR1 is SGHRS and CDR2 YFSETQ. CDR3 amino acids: CASSSAQGRLITEAFF.

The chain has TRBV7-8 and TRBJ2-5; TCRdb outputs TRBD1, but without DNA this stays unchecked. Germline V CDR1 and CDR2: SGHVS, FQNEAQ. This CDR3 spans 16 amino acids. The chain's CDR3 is CASSSAYREKGRTQYF.

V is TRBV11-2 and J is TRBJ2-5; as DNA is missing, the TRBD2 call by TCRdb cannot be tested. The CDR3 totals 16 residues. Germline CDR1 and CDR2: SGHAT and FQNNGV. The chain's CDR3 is CASSSHRAASSGTQYF.